The entry that follows covers one T cell receptor (beta chain) sequence. What it recognizes is unknown. This entry belongs to a study of blood T cells in healthy people across ages. Regarding the study as a whole: Diversity figures based on one million T cells were deemed too low. Whereas aged donors had fewer naive CD4+ cells, long-lived donors had more of them and higher diversity.

CDR3 length: 13 amino acids. Per germline, CDR1 DFQATT and CDR2 SNEGSKA (reference sequence). V was shortened by 1 base and J by 4 bases, with 10 bases between the two germline ends. A J-beta primer mix and a sample-barcoded 5' primer were used in a second PCR of about 7 to 12 cycles. Each cDNA molecule was tagged by a template-switch adaptor with 12 random nucleotides. TCRdb re-called the 5' RACE reads through MiXCR, storing one row per CDR3 protein. The table lists approximately 1.5 million distinct CDR3 sequences, roughly 43% of them singletons, with 4% in the top ten. This rearrangement joins TRBV20-1 to TRBJ1-1; D possibly corresponds to TRBD1 (6 bases). The sequenced sample was blood. This TCR derives from a woman aged 18 to 35 in good health. The CDR3: CSARVPGVTEAFF. The CDR3 DNA is TGCAGTGCTAGAGTTCCAGGGGTCACTGAAGCTTTCTTT.